This T cell receptor beta chain was captured by sequencing in a study of shared clonotypes between healthy human individuals. Libraries were prepared by immunoSEQ multiplex PCR; TCRdb keeps only in-frame clonotypes and omits some of them. The sample lists about 770,000 clones; just under 75% were seen once. V gave up 4 bases and J gave up 1 base, with 12 bases separating them. From germline, CDR1 is GTSNPN and CDR2 SVGIG (reference sequence). The CDR3 runs 14 residues. Sequenced: memory CD4+ T cells sorted from blood. Subset in this sample: CD45RA-negative fraction. The clonotype originates from a woman in her 30s in good health. The chain employs TRBV30 and TRBJ2-3, with D perhaps TRBD2 (6 bases). The CDR3 spells CAWTRLVGTDTQYF. The CDR3 coding sequence is TGTGCCTGGACGAGACTAGTTGGCACAGATACGCAGTATTTT.